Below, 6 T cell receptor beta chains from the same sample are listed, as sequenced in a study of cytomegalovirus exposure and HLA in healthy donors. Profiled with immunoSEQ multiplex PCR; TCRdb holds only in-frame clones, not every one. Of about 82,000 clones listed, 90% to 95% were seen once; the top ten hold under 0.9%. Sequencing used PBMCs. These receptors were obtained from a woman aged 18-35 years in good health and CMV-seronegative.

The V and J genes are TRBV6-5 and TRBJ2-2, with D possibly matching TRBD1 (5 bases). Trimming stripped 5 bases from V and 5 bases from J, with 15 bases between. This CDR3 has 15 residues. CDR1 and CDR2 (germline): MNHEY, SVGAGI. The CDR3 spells CASSHRLQRTGELFF. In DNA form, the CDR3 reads TGTGCCAGCAGTCACAGGCTACAACGTACCGGGGAGCTGTTTTTT.

CDR3 region: CASSYSGRPGKDEQFF. The CDR3 bases are TGTGCCAGCAGTTATAGCGGGAGGCCTGGTAAGGATGAGCAGTTCTTC. The chain combines TRBV28 with TRBJ2-1, with 10 bases lining up with TRBD2. Germline loops: CDR1 MDHEN, CDR2 SYDVKM. The junction had 11 bases not matched to a gene; V was cut back by 4 bases and J by 8 bases. The CDR3 contains 16 residues.

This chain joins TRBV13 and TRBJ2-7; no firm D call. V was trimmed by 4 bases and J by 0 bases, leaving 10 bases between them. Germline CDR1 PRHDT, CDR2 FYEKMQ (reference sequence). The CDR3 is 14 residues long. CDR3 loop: CASSSQDSSYEQYF. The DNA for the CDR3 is TGTGCCAGCAGCTCCCAAGATAGCTCCTACGAGCAGTACTTC.

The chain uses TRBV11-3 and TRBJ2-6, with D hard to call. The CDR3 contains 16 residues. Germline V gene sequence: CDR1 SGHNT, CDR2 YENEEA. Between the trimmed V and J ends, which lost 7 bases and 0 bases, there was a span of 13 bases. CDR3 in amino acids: CASTLTRRSGANVLTF. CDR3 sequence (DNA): TGTGCCAGCACCCTAACGAGGCGCTCTGGGGCCAACGTCCTGACTTTC.

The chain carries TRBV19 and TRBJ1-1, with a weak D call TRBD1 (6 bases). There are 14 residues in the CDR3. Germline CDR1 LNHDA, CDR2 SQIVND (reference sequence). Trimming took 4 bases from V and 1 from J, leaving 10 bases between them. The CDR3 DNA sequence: TGTGCCAGTAGTAGCGGGGGGCCGAACACTGAAGCTTTCTTT. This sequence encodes CASSSGGPNTEAFF.

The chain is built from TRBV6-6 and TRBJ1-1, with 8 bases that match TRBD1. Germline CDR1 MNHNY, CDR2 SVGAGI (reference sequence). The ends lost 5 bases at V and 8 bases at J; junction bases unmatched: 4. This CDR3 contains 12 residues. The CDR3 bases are TGTGCCAGCAGTGGGGACAGGAGAGAAGCTTTCTTT. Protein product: CASSGDRREAFF.